The 23 T cell receptor beta chains given below trace back to one sample, sequenced in a study of blood T cell repertoires in COVID-19. The data were produced by immunoSEQ multiplex PCR, yet TCRdb's version contains in-frame clones alone and is incomplete. The repertoire has tens of thousands of clones, roughly nine tenths of them found once; the top ten carry over 15%. Source material: peripheral blood. The source is an older man in a cohort sampled during active COVID-19.

The rearrangement uses TRBV10-3 and TRBJ1-1, with 7 bases matching TRBD1. Looked up from germline, CDR1 is ENHRY and CDR2 is SYGVKD. This CDR3 region has 13 residues. Trimming cost V 6 bases and J 5 bases; bases outside gene matches: 6. The CDR3 protein is CAIRLLTGTEAFF. Written as DNA, the CDR3 is TGTGCCATCAGATTGTTGACAGGGACTGAAGCTTTCTTT.

The J gene is TRBJ2-2, the V gene TRBV18; TRBD1 aligns across 7 bases. The CDR3 spans 15 residues. CDR1 is KGHSH, CDR2 LQKENI, per germline. J was trimmed by 0 bases and V by 3 bases; bases with no gene match: 1. CDR3 DNA sequence: TGTGCCAGCTCACCGGGACAGTCGAACACCGGGGAGCTGTTTTTT. This gives the protein CASSPGQSNTGELFF.

The chain is built from TRBV2 and TRBJ1-5; D is undetermined. The CDR3 has 13 residues. The germline V and J ends were trimmed by 6 bases and 3 bases, with 9 bases remaining between them. Germline-derived CDR1 and CDR2 are SNHLY and FYNNEI. The DNA for the CDR3 is TGTGCCAGCAGCCCGGTCCCCAATCAGCCCCAGCATTTT. This translates into CASSPVPNQPQHF.

The CDR3 loop is CATLLTGGSGANVLTF. For the CDR3, the DNA is TGTGCCACCCTTTTGACAGGGGGCTCTGGGGCCAACGTCCTGACTTTC. The gene calls are TRBV24-1 and TRBJ2-6, with 9 bases aligning to TRBD1. Germline V lookup: CDR1 KGHDR, CDR2 SFDVKD. J gave up 0 bases and V 9 bases, and 5 bases lay outside the gene matches. This CDR3 spans 16 amino acids.

V is TRBV27 and J is TRBJ2-5; a weak D match, TRBD1 (5 bases). In germline, CDR1 is MNHEY, CDR2 SMNVEV (reference sequence). V was trimmed by 3 bases and J by 0 bases, leaving 8 bases between them. The CDR3 totals 14 residues. The CDR3 DNA is TGTGCCAGCAGTTTGGGGCGAAACCAAGAGACCCAGTACTTC. This sequence encodes CASSLGRNQETQYF.

The chain's CDR3 is CASSLPTSGAYNEQFF. CDR3 sequence (DNA): TGCGCCAGCAGCCTCCCCACTAGCGGGGCTTACAATGAGCAGTTCTTC. V and J are TRBV4-1 and TRBJ2-1; 10 bases fit TRBD2. This CDR3 region has 16 residues. CDR1 is MGHRA, CDR2 YSYEKL, per germline. Trimming took 4 bases from V and 4 from J; bases not matched to a gene: 7.

This chain connects TRBV4-1 to TRBJ1-1; TRBD1 matches at 10 bases. CDR1 MGHRA and CDR2 YSYEKL come from the germline V gene. V gave up 3 bases and J gave up 3 bases; unmatched junction bases: 4. The CDR3 has 15 amino acids. As DNA, the CDR3 is TGCGCCAGCAGCCAGACGACAGGGGGCTACACTGAAGCTTTCTTT. Protein: CASSQTTGGYTEAFF.

The CDR3 coding sequence is TGTGCCAGCAGACGGACAGGACAAGAGACCCAGTACTTC. Encoded protein: CASRRTGQETQYF. J is TRBJ2-5 and V is TRBV6-5, with 7 positions matching TRBD1. CDR1 is MNHEY, CDR2 SVGAGI, per germline. The CDR3 is 13 residues long. V lost 6 bases to trimming and J lost 2 bases; unmatched junction nucleotides: 3.

This clone occurred a few times. This chain connects TRBV3-1 (or the pseudogene TRBV3-2) to TRBJ1-1, with D maybe TRBD1 (5 bases). The V gene lost 3 bases and the J gene lost 1 base, with 12 bases spanning the gap. The germline gives CDR1 LGHDT, CDR2 YNNKEL (reference sequence). The length of the CDR3 is 15 residues. This CDR3 reads CASSQGSGSNTEAFF. CDR3 bases: TGTGCCAGCAGCCAGGGTTCAGGGTCGAACACTGAAGCTTTCTTT.

This clone was seen more than once but under ten times. V is TRBV7-2 and J is TRBJ2-1, with 10 bases fitting TRBD2. V lost 3 bases and J lost 14; bases outside the gene matches: 16. Per germline, CDR1 SGHTA and CDR2 FQGNSA. The CDR3 covers 16 residues. Here the CDR3 DNA reads TGTGCCAGCAGCTTCTTCCGTGGTGCAGCGGGGGGGCCGGAGTTCTTC. This codes for CASSFFRGAAGGPEFF.

This chain connects TRBV5-5 to TRBJ1-4; no definite D call. CDR1 SGHKS and CDR2 YYEKEE come from the germline V gene (reference sequence). The length of the CDR3 is 17 residues. V was pared by 2 bases and J by 0 bases, with 14 bases between. CDR3 sequence reads: CASSLSKRSATNEKLFF. The DNA for the CDR3 is TGTGCCAGCAGCTTAAGTAAACGGTCGGCAACTAATGAAAAACTGTTTTTT.

This rearrangement joins TRBV7-9 to TRBJ2-3, with D maybe TRBD1 (5 bases). Germline CDR1 SEHNR, CDR2 FQNEAQ (reference sequence). Trimming stripped 6 bases from V and 0 bases from J, with 22 bases between. CDR3 length: 18 amino acids. In nucleotides, the CDR3 is TGTGCCAGCAGTTCCCATATCCCGCAGGGCAATAGCACAGATACGCAGTATTTT. Amino acid sequence: CASSSHIPQGNSTDTQYF.

V gene TRBV13 combines with J gene TRBJ2-3; D gene uncertain. CDR3 length: 12 amino acids. Trimming left V 7 bases short and J 7 bases short, with 12 bases between. Germline CDR1 and CDR2: PRHDT and FYEKMQ (reference sequence). CDR3 DNA sequence: TGTGCCAGCACCCAGTCCCCCAATACGCAGTATTTT. Its translation is CASTQSPNTQYF.

This clone is medium-sized (0.01 to 0.1%). The CDR3 DNA reads TGTGCCAGCAGCCAAGAGGCACATTGCGATGTGGGAGACAGGGCGAGCCCCAAATTTCAGCCCCAGCATTTT. The encoded protein is CASSQEAHCDVGDRASPKFQPQHF. This chain links TRBV14 with TRBJ1-5; 7 positions match TRBD1. J lost 6 bases, V lost 0 bases, and 32 bases had no gene match. The length of the CDR3 is 24 residues. The germline V gene has CDR1 SGHDN and CDR2 FVKESK. Full variable domain (missing parts from reference TRBV14 and TRBJ1-5): EAGVTQFPSHSVIEKGQTVTLRCDPISGHDNLYWYRRVMGKEIKFLLHFVKESKQDESGMPNNRFLAERTGGTYSTLKVQPAELEDSGVYFCASSQEAHCDVGDRASPKFQPQHFGDGTRLSIL.

This clone was seen just once. The chain joins TRBV28 to TRBJ2-2; TRBD1 matches at 7 bases. Germline trimming cut 5 bases from V and 1 base from J; bases unmatched to any gene: 4. Germline V CDR1 and CDR2: MDHEN, SYDVKM. CDR3 length: 15 residues. The CDR3 protein is CASSLRDRNTGELFF. DNA of the CDR3: TGTGCCAGCAGTCTCCGGGACAGGAACACCGGGGAGCTGTTTTTT.

This clone has more than one count but fewer than ten. V usage is TRBV27 and J usage is TRBJ1-6; TRBD1 aligns across 9 bases. This CDR3 has 18 amino acids. With 5 bases clipped from V and 0 bases from J, the junction kept 8 bases outside the gene matches. Germline V gives CDR1 MNHEY, CDR2 SMNVEV (reference sequence). As DNA, the CDR3 is TGTGCCAGCAGTAGAGGGACAGGGTCCAGCTCCTATAATTCACCCCTCCACTTT. Translated, it gives CASSRGTGSSSYNSPLHF.

This clone has only one observation. The rearrangement joins TRBV12-3 or TRBV12-4 to TRBJ1-1, with D perhaps matching TRBD1 (6 bases). The CDR3 is made up of 13 amino acids. V lost 3 bases, J lost 2 bases, and 7 bases lay in between. The DNA for the CDR3 is TGTGCCAGCAGTTTCAGGGGCAACACTGAAGCTTTCTTT. Protein product: CASSFRGNTEAFF.

This clone was detected once. The chain couples TRBV9 to TRBJ2-3; 13 bases fit TRBD2. The trim removed 5 bases at V and 1 base at J, leaving 7 bases unmatched. This CDR3 region has 17 residues. Germline V gene sequence: CDR1 SGDLS, CDR2 YYNGEE. The CDR3, as DNA: TGTGCCAGCAGTGAGACTAGCGGGGGGCCCGGCACAGATACGCAGTATTTT. This codes for CASSETSGGPGTDTQYF.

This clone was detected once. V gene TRBV18 combines with J gene TRBJ2-2, with D uncertain. This CDR3 is built from 15 residues. V was shortened by 3 bases and J by 4 bases, with 12 bases between the two germline ends. CDR1 and CDR2 (germline): KGHSH, LQKENI. The CDR3, as DNA: TGTGCCAGCTCACCCTCTCTTGGGCGCACCGGGGAGCTGTTTTTT. Its protein product is CASSPSLGRTGELFF.

V gene TRBV3-1 (or the pseudogene TRBV3-2) combines with J gene TRBJ1-4; perhaps TRBD1 as D (5 bases). The CDR3 sequence is 13 residues long. Per germline, CDR1 LGHDT and CDR2 YNNKEL (reference sequence). Trimming removed 4 bases at V and 3 bases at J, with 6 bases between. CDR3 in DNA: TGTGCCAGCAGCCGGGGGGCTAATGAAAAACTGTTTTTT. Translated, it gives CASSRGANEKLFF.

The V call is TRBV9, the J call TRBJ2-2; TRBD1 matches 7 bases. J was trimmed by 2 bases and V by 4 bases; bases with no gene match: 8. The CDR3 covers 16 residues. Per the germline V gene, CDR1 is SGDLS and CDR2 is YYNGEE. DNA for the CDR3: TGTGCCAGCAGCCTTACGACAGGGATAAACACCGGGGAGCTGTTTTTT. Its protein product is CASSLTTGINTGELFF.

The V gene is TRBV7-9, the J gene TRBJ2-5; D may be TRBD2 (6 bases). CDR3 length: 13 residues. V shed 1 base and J shed 4 bases, with 7 bases lying between them. Germline V gene sequence: CDR1 SEHNR, CDR2 FQNEAQ (reference sequence). CDR3 DNA: TGTGCCAGCAGCTTAGGGGAGGTAGAGACCCAGTACTTC. Its protein product is CASSLGEVETQYF.

This chain connects TRBV19 to TRBJ1-5, with D possibly TRBD1 on 6 matching bases. Trimming cost V 9 bases and J 2 bases, with 14 bases left between them. The germline V gene has CDR1 LNHDA and CDR2 SQIVND (reference sequence). This CDR3 is 14 amino acids long. The CDR3 here is CASRRQVGNQPQHF. CDR3 bases: TGTGCCAGCCGGAGACAGGTGGGCAATCAGCCCCAGCATTTT.